The T cell receptor beta chain described here comes from a study of blood T cells in healthy people across ages. Then a second PCR, running roughly 7 to 12 cycles, was carried out with a sample-barcoded 5' primer and a J-beta primer mix. One entry per CDR3 protein results from TCRdb running MiXCR on the 5' RACE reads. The sample consists of fewer than 2,000,000 distinct CDR3 sequences, about two fifths of them appearing once. This clonotype was found a few times. V lost 3 bases and J lost 2; bases outside the gene matches: 3. CDR3 length: 16 residues. Germline V gene sequence: CDR1 LGHNA, CDR2 YSLEER. Each donor gave around 9.6 milliliters of peripheral blood.

The source material was blood. V and J are TRBV4-3 and TRBJ2-7; TRBD2 matches 14 bases. The source of this sequence is a human donor in good health. DNA for the CDR3: TGCGCCAGCAGCCAGGGACTAGCGGGGGTTACCTACGAGCAGTACTTC. Translation gives CASSQGLAGVTYEQYF.